Shown below are 29 T cell receptor beta chains from a single sample sequenced in a study of T cell changes during pregnancy in multiple sclerosis. Libraries were prepared by immunoSEQ multiplex PCR; TCRdb keeps only in-frame clonotypes and omits some of them. The data show 50,000 or so clones, around 93% seen once. The sequencing used peripheral blood, collected in the second trimester of pregnancy. These receptors all stem from a female donor with multiple sclerosis, enrolled in a pregnancy study.

V and J are TRBV28 and TRBJ2-1; no clear D gene. Per germline, CDR1 MDHEN and CDR2 SYDVKM. The CDR3 length is 15 residues. V was shortened by 8 bases and J by 6 bases, with 20 bases between the two germline ends. The CDR3 bases are TGTGCCAGCTGGAGCGCGAGGAAAGTCTCCAATGAGCAGTTCTTC. Translation gives CASWSARKVSNEQFF.

The CDR3 reads CASSLGTSGSYEQYF. CDR3 coding DNA: TGTGCCAGCAGCCTCGGGACTAGCGGGTCCTACGAGCAGTACTTC. This chain links TRBV7-2 with TRBJ2-7; the match to TRBD2 covers 12 bases. The germline V gene has CDR1 SGHTA and CDR2 FQGNSA. J lost 1 base, V lost 5 bases, and 3 bases had no gene match. This CDR3 spans 15 amino acids.

Only one count was recorded for this clone. The V and J genes are TRBV5-1 and TRBJ2-1; 7 bases are a match to TRBD1. Germline V gives CDR1 SGHRS, CDR2 YFSETQ. V shed 3 bases, J shed 10 bases, and the junction held 4 bases outside the gene matches. CDR3 size: 12 residues. CDR3 loop: CASSWTGWEQFF. CDR3 DNA sequence: TGCGCCAGCAGCTGGACAGGATGGGAGCAGTTCTTC.

This chain links TRBV19 with TRBJ1-1; 7 bases fit TRBD1. The CDR3 is 16 amino acids. Germline V gives CDR1 LNHDA, CDR2 SQIVND (reference sequence). The V gene end was trimmed by 5 bases and the J gene end by 1 base; junction bases not matched to a gene: 10. CDR3 DNA: TGTGCCAGTAGTTCTCGGCCGACAGGGAGGAACACTGAAGCTTTCTTT. It encodes CASSSRPTGRNTEAFF.

The genes are TRBV18 and TRBJ2-3; weak D call: TRBD1 (6 bases). The germline CDR1 and CDR2 sequences are KGHSH and LQKENI. V lost 3 bases and J lost 1, with 11 bases in between. The CDR3 spans 15 residues. The CDR3 spells CASSPHKGGTDTQYF. The CDR3 DNA follows: TGTGCCAGCTCACCGCACAAGGGGGGCACAGATACGCAGTATTTT.

The chain employs TRBV7-3 and TRBJ2-7; TRBD2 matches at 14 bases. The V gene end was trimmed by 5 bases and the J gene end by 7 bases; junction bases not matched to a gene: 4. The germline V gene encodes CDR1 SGHTA and CDR2 FQGTGA. The CDR3 is 14 amino acids. In nucleotides, the CDR3 is TGTGCCAGCAGCCCCGGACTAGCGGGAGGAGAGCAGTACTTC. This sequence encodes CASSPGLAGGEQYF.

The chain carries TRBV30 and TRBJ2-1; TRBD2 matches 11 bases. Germline CDR1 and CDR2: GTSNPN and SVGIG (reference sequence). The V and J ends lost 0 bases and 3 bases, in that order; junction bases with no gene match: 19. CDR3 length: 21 amino acids. In DNA form, the CDR3 reads TGTGCCTGGAGTGTAGGTCCCGGGGCAGGGGGACTAGCGGTTTTCTACAATGAGCAGTTCTTC. It translates to CAWSVGPGAGGLAVFYNEQFF. Complete variable domain (other parts from reference TRBV30 and TRBJ2-1): SQTIHQWPATLVQPVGSPLSLECTVEGTSNPNLYWYRQAAGRGLQLLFYSVGIGQISSEVPQNLSASRPQDRQFILSSKKLLLSDSGFYLCAWSVGPGAGGLAVFYNEQFFGPGTRLTVL.

This chain joins TRBV19 and TRBJ2-7, with 7 bases fitting TRBD2. V lost 1 base to trimming and J lost 2 bases; unmatched junction nucleotides: 5. This CDR3 has 15 residues. The germline V gene has CDR1 LNHDA and CDR2 SQIVND (reference sequence). CDR3 region: CASSIAGGSPYEQYF. In DNA, the CDR3 is TGTGCCAGTAGTATAGCGGGGGGTAGCCCCTACGAGCAGTACTTC. Full variable domain (remainder filled in from reference TRBV19 and TRBJ2-7): DGGITQSPKYLFRKEGQNVTLSCEQNLNHDAMYWYRQDPGQGLRLIYYSQIVNDFQKGDIAEGYSVSREKKESFPLTVTSAQKNPTAFYLCASSIAGGSPYEQYFGPGTRLTVT.

V is TRBV5-6 and J is TRBJ1-5; D gene ambiguous. The CDR3 runs 15 residues. CDR1 and CDR2 from the germline V gene are SGHDT and YYEEEE. V gave up 2 bases and J gave up 2 bases, with 11 bases separating them. The CDR3, as DNA: TGTGCCAGCAGCTTTTGGACTAGAGGCAATCAGCCCCAGCATTTT. Translating gives CASSFWTRGNQPQHF.

V and J are TRBV19 and TRBJ2-2; TRBD1 matches 7 bases. Germline CDR1 is LNHDA and CDR2 is SQIVND (reference sequence). This CDR3 comprises 15 residues. The junction had 7 bases not matched to a gene; V was cut back by 3 bases and J by 6 bases. CDR3 nucleotides: TGTGCCAGTAGTATGTGGGGACAGAAGGCCGGGGAGCTGTTTTTT. This gives the protein CASSMWGQKAGELFF.

This rearrangement joins TRBV14 to TRBJ1-2; a weak D match, TRBD1 (6 bases). The CDR3 sequence is 12 residues long. Germline V gives CDR1 SGHDN, CDR2 FVKESK. The ends were cut back, 5 bases at V and 10 bases at J, with 14 bases in the middle. The CDR3 DNA reads as TGTGCCAGCAGCAAACACAGGGCCCTCTACACCTTC. Translation: CASSKHRALYTF.

Only one count was recorded for this clone. This CDR3 reads CASSLQGTRNTGELFF. CDR3 sequence (DNA): TGTGCCAGCAGCTTGCAGGGGACCCGTAACACCGGGGAGCTGTTTTTT. The chain recombines TRBV7-2 with TRBJ2-2; D might be TRBD1 (6 bases). Per the germline V gene, CDR1 is SGHTA and CDR2 is FQGNSA. This CDR3 spans 16 amino acids. Trimming left V 3 bases short and J 2 bases short, with 13 bases between.

The V gene is TRBV7-9, the J gene TRBJ1-4, with TRBD1 matching 7 bases. This CDR3 has 14 residues. V lost 5 bases and J lost 4; bases outside the gene matches: 4. Germline V gene data show CDR1 as SEHNR and CDR2 as FQNEAQ (reference sequence). The CDR3 is CASSVGQYNEKLFF. CDR3 in DNA: TGTGCCAGCAGCGTGGGACAGTATAATGAAAAACTGTTTTTT. Looking up the rest from reference TRBV7-9 and TRBJ1-4 gives the full variable domain: DTGVSQNPRHKITKRGQNVTFRCDPISEHNRLYWYRQTLGQGPEFLTYFQNEAQLEKSRLLSDRFSAERPKGSFSTLEIQRTEQGDSAMYLCASSVGQYNEKLFFGSGTQLSVL.

The gene calls are TRBV19 and TRBJ2-1; TRBD2 agrees at 9 bases. The CDR3 is 14 amino acids. Germline V lookup: CDR1 LNHDA, CDR2 SQIVND (reference sequence). V lost 7 bases, J lost 2 bases, and 3 bases stayed unmatched. The CDR3 protein is CASTLAGTYNEQFF. The CDR3 bases are TGTGCCAGTACCCTAGCGGGGACCTACAATGAGCAGTTCTTC.

This sequence joins TRBV11-3 and TRBJ2-1; TRBD1 matches at 7 bases. The CDR3 is 15 residues long. The germline V gene encodes CDR1 SGHNT and CDR2 YENEEA. V was pared by 6 bases and J by 7 bases, with 12 bases of the junction left unmatched. Here the CDR3 DNA reads TGTGCCAGCAGAAGATCCGGGACAGAGAGGAATGAGCAGTTCTTC. Its translation is CASRRSGTERNEQFF. Full variable domain (rest looked up from reference TRBV11-3 and TRBJ2-1): EAGVVQSPRYKIIEKKQPVAFWCNPISGHNTLYWYLQNLGQGPELLIRYENEEAVDDSQLPKDRFSAERLKGVDSTLKIQPAELGDSAVYLCASRRSGTERNEQFFGPGTRLTVL.

This clone was seen a single time. The V gene is TRBV6-1, the J gene TRBJ1-5; 9 bases map to TRBD1. The CDR3 spans 14 residues. Germline trimming cut 10 bases from V and 6 bases from J; bases unmatched to any gene: 10. Germline assignment: CDR1 MNHNS and CDR2 SASEGT. The CDR3 coding sequence is TGTGCCACCTCTTGGACAGGGGAGGGTCAGCCCCAGCATTTT. Residues: CATSWTGEGQPQHF.

The sample holds a few counts of this clone. The DNA of the CDR3 is TGTGCCAGTAGTCCCCTCGGAGGGGGCGATGGCTACACCTTC. Protein product: CASSPLGGGDGYTF. The gene calls are TRBV19 and TRBJ1-2, with 7 bases lining up with TRBD1. The CDR3 totals 14 residues. The germline V gene encodes CDR1 LNHDA and CDR2 SQIVND (reference sequence). With 5 bases clipped from V and 6 bases from J, the junction kept 9 bases outside the gene matches.

The chain combines TRBV6-6 with TRBJ1-1; maybe TRBD1 (6 bases). The V end was cut by 5 bases, the J end by 1 base, with 11 bases between. The CDR3 is 14 amino acids. Germline CDR1 reads MNHNY; CDR2 reads SVGAGI (reference sequence). The CDR3 reads CASSPDRQNTEAFF. In nucleotides, the CDR3 is TGTGCCAGCAGTCCGGACAGACAGAACACTGAAGCTTTCTTT.

The rearrangement uses TRBV6-5 and TRBJ1-4; no reliable D call. CDR1 and CDR2 (germline): MNHEY, SVGAGI. The CDR3 totals 15 residues. V was cut by 0 bases and J by 5 bases, with 10 bases left in between. This CDR3 reads CASSYSGALNEKLFF. CDR3 sequence (DNA): TGTGCCAGCAGTTACTCGGGAGCCCTAAATGAAAAACTGTTTTTT.

This chain uses TRBV21-1 with TRBJ2-7; TRBD2, as called in the table, went unchecked against the DNA. TRBV21-1 is shown as a pseudogene. This CDR3 contains 16 residues. CDR3: CASTETPGLADYEQYF. CDR3 nucleotides: TGTGCCAGCACCGAAACGCCGGGACTAGCGGACTACGAGCAGTACTTC.

The chain links TRBV7-3 to TRBJ2-7; D gene uncertain. V was cut by 2 bases and J by 3 bases, with 8 bases left in between. Germline CDR1 SGHTA, CDR2 FQGTGA. The CDR3 totals 13 residues. The CDR3 region has the DNA TGTGCCAGCAGCTTAGACACGAACTACGAGCAGTACTTC. This sequence encodes CASSLDTNYEQYF.

The rearrangement links TRBV28 to TRBJ2-5; D possibly corresponds to TRBD2 (6 bases). The CDR3 sequence is 16 residues long. V was cut by 7 bases and J by 5 bases, with 23 bases left in between. CDR1 and CDR2 from the germline V gene are MDHEN and SYDVKM. CDR3 in amino acids: CASTPGLARVGETQYF. CDR3 DNA sequence: TGTGCCAGCACCCCCGGGCTAGCGAGGGTTGGGGAGACCCAGTACTTC.

The chain uses TRBV6-1 and TRBJ1-1, with D unclear. V was cut by 5 bases and J by 1 base, with 11 bases left in between. There are 14 residues in the CDR3. CDR1 MNHNS and CDR2 SASEGT come from the germline V gene. The CDR3 loop is CASSSLSENTEAFF. The CDR3 region has the DNA TGTGCCAGCAGTTCCCTTTCAGAGAACACTGAAGCTTTCTTT.

Turning to this clone: The sample carries other DNA sequences with the same CDR3. The V call is TRBV5-1, the J call TRBJ2-5; possible D gene TRBD2, 6 bases. V was shortened by 2 bases and J by 5 bases, with 10 bases between the two germline ends. The CDR3 has 13 amino acids. Germline CDR1 is SGHRS and CDR2 is YFSETQ. CDR3 nucleotides: TGCGCCAGCAGCTTAGGCGGAGGGGAGACCCAGTACTTC. This codes for CASSLGGGETQYF. The full variable domain, in which reference TRBV5-1 and TRBJ2-5 provide the parts outside the CDR3, is KAGVTQTPRYLIKTRGQQVTLSCSPISGHRSVSWYQQTPGQGLQFLFEYFSETQRNKGNFPGRFSGRQFSNSRSEMNVSTLELGDSALYLCASSLGGGETQYFGPGTRLLVL.

This chain uses TRBV10-3 with TRBJ1-1; no definite D call. The CDR3 consists of 13 residues. CDR1 ENHRY and CDR2 SYGVKD come from the germline V gene. The germline V and J ends were trimmed by 2 bases and 1 base, with 5 bases remaining between them. The CDR3 loop reads CAISEAGNTEAFF. The CDR3 bases are TGTGCCATCAGTGAGGCGGGGAACACTGAAGCTTTCTTT.

This clone was counted a single time. The chain employs TRBV7-2 and TRBJ2-5; 8 bases fit TRBD2. This CDR3 is built from 15 residues. CDR1 and CDR2 (germline): SGHTA, FQGNSA. V lost 3 bases, J lost 3 bases, and 6 bases stayed unmatched. This CDR3 is CASSLGGRSEETQYF. The CDR3, as DNA: TGTGCCAGCAGCTTGGGCGGGAGGTCCGAAGAGACCCAGTACTTC.

The rearrangement links TRBV28 to TRBJ1-2; D is uncertain. The V end lost 6 bases, the J end lost 2 bases, and 13 bases lay between the germline ends. The CDR3 covers 14 residues. In germline, CDR1 is MDHEN, CDR2 SYDVKM. The CDR3 nucleotides read TGTGCCAGCAGCTTCACGGCGGAAAACTATGGCTACACCTTC. The encoded protein is CASSFTAENYGYTF.

The chain combines TRBV9 with TRBJ2-5; the match to TRBD2 covers 9 bases. The CDR3 extends over 16 amino acids. V lost 0 bases, J lost 5 bases, and 8 bases stayed unmatched. Germline assignment: CDR1 SGDLS and CDR2 YYNGEE. The CDR3 coding sequence is TGTGCCAGCAGCGTAGGGGCGGGAGGGCCGCAGGAGACCCAGTACTTC. Its protein product is CASSVGAGGPQETQYF.

This chain uses TRBV19 with TRBJ2-1; the match to TRBD2 covers 8 bases. The CDR3 length is 14 residues. Germline V gene data show CDR1 as LNHDA and CDR2 as SQIVND (reference sequence). With 7 bases clipped from V and 4 bases from J, the junction kept 6 bases outside the gene matches. Here the CDR3 DNA reads TGTGCCAGTAAAGGGACTAGAGAGTACAATGAGCAGTTCTTC. This codes for CASKGTREYNEQFF.